The T cell receptor (beta chain) under discussion was sequenced for a study of blood T cell repertoires in COVID-19. About the study: Some COVID-19 samples were acute and others convalescent; all came from the United States, Italy and Spain. T cells, B-cell-depleted T cells, or PBMCs supplied cDNA or gDNA.

Methods used by the authors: Quantification of nucleated cells was approximated via reference gene primer amplification. Profiling relied on immunoSEQ multiplex PCR, and the TCRdb table lists in-frame clones only, not all of them. That table is the source of V, J and clone size, and D and trimming were worked out from the DNA. The table lists roughly 300,000 clones, more than 75% of them singletons, with 1.5% to 2% in the top ten. J was trimmed by 5 bases and V by 4 bases; bases with no gene match: 12. The CDR3 spans 16 residues. Germline CDR1 is MDHEN and CDR2 is SYDVKM. The receptor comes from a woman aged 50 to 60 with acute or convalescent COVID-19. The material sequenced was peripheral blood. The chain combines TRBV28 with TRBJ2-7, with 9 bases aligning to TRBD1. The CDR3 sequence is CASSSEARQGGDEQYF. As DNA, the CDR3 is TGTGCCAGCAGTTCGGAGGCCAGACAGGGGGGGGACGAGCAGTACTTC.